The 25 T cell receptor beta chains listed next were all sequenced from one sample in a study of T-cell memory formation after mild COVID-19 (dated by TCRdb to the early 2020s). Library construction relied on 5' RACE. The run used an Illumina NovaSeq 6000. TCRdb cleaned the public reads at Q25 with fastp, built clones with MiXCR and kept in-frame beta chains. Under each unique CDR3 protein, matching rows form one entry showing the most common genes and DNA. The table for this sample lists around 430,000 distinct CDR3 sequences; about 15% of them were counted only once. About 22% of the sample goes to the ten largest clones. Input material: PBMCs or a T cell subset sorted from them (not recorded which). All receptors derive from a man younger than 35 who had mild COVID-19 (a few samples of this study predate the infection). The sample titles of this study are shuffled in the database, so cell type and time point are left out; the donor was told from shared clones.

A few counts support this clonotype. The chain carries TRBV7-8 and TRBJ2-3; TRBD2 matches 9 bases. The CDR3 contains 16 residues. The V gene end was trimmed by 5 bases and the J gene end by 4 bases; junction bases not matched to a gene: 10. Germline V gene lookup returns CDR1 SGHVS and CDR2 FQNEAQ. The chain's CDR3 is CASSPGAGGMSDTQYF. The CDR3 nucleotides are TGTGCCAGCAGCCCGGGAGCGGGGGGAATGTCAGATACGCAGTATTTT.

This clonotype was seen a few times. CDR3 sequence reads: CASRSTGANTEAFF. For the CDR3, the DNA is TGTGCCAGCAGGTCTACAGGGGCGAACACTGAAGCTTTCTTT. The chain employs TRBV6-5 and TRBJ1-1, with 7 bases fitting TRBD1. The V gene end was trimmed by 6 bases and the J gene end by 1 base; junction bases not matched to a gene: 5. Germline V gene lookup returns CDR1 MNHEY and CDR2 SVGAGI. CDR3 length equals 14 residues.

This clonotype has a handful of counts. The chain has TRBV19 and TRBJ2-3, with unresolved D. CDR1 and CDR2 (germline): LNHDA, SQIVND (reference sequence). This CDR3 contains 14 residues. Trimming took 3 bases from V and 0 from J, leaving 7 bases between them. CDR3: CASSIMGSTDTQYF. In DNA form, the CDR3 reads TGTGCCAGTAGTATTATGGGGAGCACAGATACGCAGTATTTT.

This clonotype was detected a few times. V usage is TRBV6-2 or TRBV6-3 and J usage is TRBJ1-5; D possibly corresponds to TRBD1 (5 bases). Trimming took 5 bases from V and 9 from J, leaving 11 bases between them. This CDR3 contains 12 residues. The germline CDR1 and CDR2 sequences are MNHEY and SVGEGT. CDR3 coding DNA: TGTGCCAGCAGTCCAGGGCAGGGGCCCCAGCATTTT. This gives the protein CASSPGQGPQHF.

The V gene is TRBV15, the J gene TRBJ1-4, with D perhaps matching TRBD1 (5 bases). There are 15 residues in the CDR3. Per germline, CDR1 LNHNV and CDR2 YYDKDF (reference sequence). Trimming took 2 bases from V and 5 from J, leaving 12 bases between them. The chain's CDR3 is CATSRQGLRNEKLFF. CDR3 DNA sequence: TGTGCCACCAGCAGACAGGGACTCCGCAATGAAAAACTGTTTTTT.

This clonotype was picked up a small number of times. The rearrangement uses TRBV20-1 and TRBJ1-2; D not resolved. V lost 5 bases and J 0 bases, leaving 10 bases between the germline ends. This CDR3 has 13 residues. Germline loops: CDR1 DFQATT, CDR2 SNEGSKA (reference sequence). In nucleotides, the CDR3 is TGCAGTGCTGCCGCAGGACCTAACTATGGCTACACCTTC. This encodes CSAAAGPNYGYTF.

This clonotype showed up just a few times. This chain joins TRBV7-9 and TRBJ2-5; D uncertain. Germline loops: CDR1 SEHNR, CDR2 FQNEAQ (reference sequence). The CDR3 spans 14 residues. Trimming cost V 4 bases and J 2 bases, with 11 bases left between them. In DNA form, the CDR3 reads TGTGCCAGCAGCTCCCATGGCCTTCAAGAGACCCAGTACTTC. Translation gives CASSSHGLQETQYF.

This clonotype has only a few counts. This chain uses TRBV29-1 with TRBJ2-3, with 10 bases lining up with TRBD2. Germline V CDR1 and CDR2: SQVTM, ANQGSEA. CDR3 length equals 15 residues. CDR3 loop: CSARPIAGGEDTQYF. The CDR3 coding sequence is TGCAGTGCTAGGCCGATAGCGGGGGGCGAAGATACGCAGTATTTT.

This clonotype turned up a few times. The rearrangement uses TRBV7-7 and TRBJ2-1; TRBD2 is a possible D gene (6 bases). With 1 base removed from V and 5 bases from J, the gap between germline ends came to 9 bases. This CDR3 comprises 14 residues. Per the germline V gene, CDR1 is SSHAT and CDR2 is FNYEAQ (reference sequence). The CDR3 DNA follows: TGTGCCAGCAGCTTAGACGGGGGTCACAATGAGCAGTTCTTC. This codes for CASSLDGGHNEQFF. Full variable domain (rest looked up from reference TRBV7-7 and TRBJ2-1): GAGVSQSPRYKVTKRGQDVTLRCDPISSHATLYWYQQALGQGPEFLTYFNYEAQPDKSGLPSDRFSAERPEGSISTLTIQRTEQRDSAMYRCASSLDGGHNEQFFGPGTRLTVL.

This clonotype was seen more than once but under ten times. The chain couples TRBV20-1 to TRBJ1-5, with D hard to call. The germline V gene encodes CDR1 DFQATT and CDR2 SNEGSKA (reference sequence). V was cut by 2 bases and J by 5 bases, with 10 bases left in between. The CDR3 has 13 residues. The CDR3 coding sequence is TGCAGTGCTAGAACGGACGGAGATCAGCCCCAGCATTTT. Encoded protein: CSARTDGDQPQHF.

This chain uses TRBV7-2 with TRBJ1-1; D is unclear. V was shortened by 4 bases and J by 3 bases, with 12 bases between the two germline ends. The CDR3 contains 14 residues. CDR1 is SGHTA and CDR2 is FQGNSA in the germline V gene. CDR3 loop: CASSSYYMDTEAFF. The DNA for the CDR3 is TGTGCCAGCAGCTCCTATTACATGGACACTGAAGCTTTCTTT.

This clonotype has a count of ten or more. This CDR3 is CAWSVQASYGYTF. The CDR3 nucleotides are TGTGCCTGGAGTGTACAAGCCTCCTATGGCTACACCTTC. The chain carries TRBV30 and TRBJ1-2; the D is unclear. Germline CDR1 is GTSNPN and CDR2 is SVGIG (reference sequence). Trimming took off 0 bases at V and 4 bases at J, with 9 bases between the two ends. The CDR3 totals 13 residues.

This clonotype appeared a few times. This rearrangement joins TRBV4-1 to TRBJ2-7; possible D gene TRBD2, 5 bases. The ends were cut back, 1 base at V and 6 bases at J, with 13 bases in the middle. CDR3 length: 14 residues. Germline-derived CDR1 and CDR2 are MGHRA and YSYEKL. CDR3 sequence: CASSQVPSRGEQYF. The CDR3 DNA sequence: TGCGCCAGCAGCCAAGTCCCCTCCCGGGGCGAGCAGTACTTC.

The V and J genes are TRBV5-1 and TRBJ1-6; TRBD1 might be the D (5 bases). Germline CDR1 reads SGHRS; CDR2 reads YFSETQ. The CDR3 is made up of 13 amino acids. V was pared by 6 bases and J by 8 bases, with 12 bases between. In DNA, the CDR3 is TGCGCCAGCACATGGGGGTTGGATTCACCCCTCCACTTT. Residues: CASTWGLDSPLHF.

The sample holds one count of this clonotype. The chain has TRBV12-3 or TRBV12-4 and TRBJ1-2, with 9 bases matching TRBD1. V trimming: 6 bases; J trimming: 2 bases; junction bases outside the gene matches: 13. This CDR3 region has 17 residues. CDR3 coding DNA: TGTGCCAGCAGACGATTCGGTGGGACAGGGAAGAACTATGGCTACACCTTC. It specifies CASRRFGGTGKNYGYTF.

The chain links TRBV7-9 to TRBJ1-1; no firm D call. The CDR3 is 14 residues long. With 2 bases removed from V and 5 bases from J, the gap between germline ends came to 12 bases. Per germline, CDR1 SEHNR and CDR2 FQNEAQ (reference sequence). DNA of the CDR3: TGTGCCAGCAGCTTAATCGGTCCTTGGACTGAAGCTTTCTTT. This codes for CASSLIGPWTEAFF.

This clonotype was picked up a small number of times. This chain connects TRBV18 to TRBJ2-3; TRBD1 matches 7 bases. Germline lookup yields CDR1 KGHSH and CDR2 LQKENI. The CDR3 length is 13 residues. The junction had 4 bases not matched to a gene; V was cut back by 4 bases and J by 6 bases. CDR3 residues: CASSLDREDTQYF. Written as DNA, the CDR3 is TGTGCCAGCTCACTTGACAGGGAGGATACGCAGTATTTT.

This clonotype came up many times. The V and J genes are TRBV7-2 and TRBJ2-1; maybe TRBD1 (5 bases). This CDR3 is 15 amino acids long. Trimming cost V 1 base and J 0 bases, with 7 bases left between them. CDR1 is SGHTA, CDR2 FQGNSA, per germline. CDR3 DNA sequence: TGTGCCAGCAGCTTAGAGGGGCGCTCCTACAATGAGCAGTTCTTC. It encodes CASSLEGRSYNEQFF.

The chain has TRBV5-6 and TRBJ1-2; TRBD1 is a possible D gene (5 bases). This CDR3 is built from 15 residues. CDR1 and CDR2 from the germline V gene are SGHDT and YYEEEE. The V end lost 4 bases, the J end lost 8 bases, and 21 bases lay between the germline ends. CDR3 nucleotides: TGTGCCAGCAGCGGGGTAGACCGGGACCGAGGGGGCTACACCTTC. Translation gives CASSGVDRDRGGYTF. Looking up the rest from reference TRBV5-6 and TRBJ1-2 gives the full variable domain: DAGVTQSPTHLIKTRGQQVTLRCSPKSGHDTVSWYQQALGQGPQFIFQYYEEEERQRGNFPDRFSGHQFPNYSSELNVNALLLGDSALYLCASSGVDRDRGGYTFGSGTRLTVV.

The chain carries TRBV14 and TRBJ1-4, with TRBD1 identical over 7 bases. CDR3 length: 17 amino acids. CDR1 is SGHDN, CDR2 FVKESK, per germline. Trimming removed 1 base from V and 4 bases from J; junction bases left unmatched: 9. The CDR3: CASSQVVSTGHNEKLFF. As DNA, the CDR3 is TGTGCCAGCAGCCAAGTTGTATCGACAGGGCATAATGAAAAACTGTTTTTT.

V is TRBV7-9 and J is TRBJ1-2, with no clear D. The CDR3 runs to 12 residues. Per germline, CDR1 SEHNR and CDR2 FQNEAQ (reference sequence). V gave up 6 bases and J gave up 2 bases, with 7 bases separating them. CDR3 sequence reads: CASSDGNYGYTF. The CDR3 DNA reads TGTGCCAGCAGTGACGGGAACTATGGCTACACCTTC.

The V and J genes are TRBV6-2 or TRBV6-3 and TRBJ2-1; D may be TRBD2 (6 bases). Germline V lookup: CDR1 MNHEY, CDR2 SVGEGT. Trimming shortened V by 6 bases and J by 2 bases, and 14 bases separated the two germline ends. The CDR3 consists of 15 residues. The CDR3 nucleotides read TGTGCCAGCAGCTTGCTAGCGAGGACCTACAATGAGCAGTTCTTC. Its translation is CASSLLARTYNEQFF.

This clonotype was seen many times. CDR3 DNA: TGTGCCAGCAGCGGACAGGGTAATCAGCCCCAGCATTTT. This gives the protein CASSGQGNQPQHF. V is TRBV7-9 and J is TRBJ1-5; 8 bases line up with TRBD1. J lost 4 bases, V lost 5 bases, and 1 base had no gene match. Germline values: CDR1 SEHNR, CDR2 FQNEAQ (reference sequence). This CDR3 spans 13 amino acids.

V gene TRBV5-1 combines with J gene TRBJ2-1; D might be TRBD2 (5 bases). Germline CDR1 SGHRS, CDR2 YFSETQ. The CDR3 covers 12 residues. V lost 0 bases and J lost 11, with 9 bases in between. For the CDR3, the DNA is TGCGCCAGCAGCTTGGAGGCTAGCAAGCAGTTCTTC. The encoded protein is CASSLEASKQFF.

This clonotype occurred a few times. V is TRBV20-1 and J is TRBJ1-3; TRBD1 aligns across 10 bases. Trimming at V came to 6 bases and at J to 2 bases, leaving 4 bases not matched to a gene. Looked up from germline, CDR1 is DFQATT and CDR2 is SNEGSKA (reference sequence). The CDR3 consists of 14 residues. As DNA, the CDR3 is TGCAGTGCGAACGACAGGGGGCCTGGAAACACCATATATTTT. Protein sequence: CSANDRGPGNTIYF.